A selection of T cell receptor beta chains follows, all from one sample in a study of tumor-infiltrating lymphocytes in localized non-small cell lung cancer. TCRdb's table, derived via immunoSEQ multiplex PCR, lists solely in-frame clones and lacks some. In the table there are about 12,000 clones, more than 75% of which are singletons. The sample comprised lung tumor tissue. These receptors were collected from a human donor with non-small cell lung cancer. The CDR3 runs from the conserved cysteine through the conserved F or W. Fields, in order: clone size, D gene, V gene, J gene, CDR3 DNA, CDR3 protein. A D gene is named only where the DNA matches it firmly. Where a row states a size, it is once, few, many or the class of an expanded clone; other rows omit it.

-,-,TRBV10-2,TRBJ2-5,TGCGCCAGCAGTGCATATCGAGCAGGACAAGAGACCCAGTACTTC,CASSAYRAGQETQYF
-,TRBD1,TRBV4-2,TRBJ1-2,TGTGCCAGCAGCCAAGCGGGACAGAACTATGGCTACACCTTC,CASSQAGQNYGYTF
-,TRBD2,TRBV6-5,TRBJ2-1,TGTGCCAGCAGTCAGAGGGGGGGACTAGCGAATGAGCAGTTCTTC,CASSQRGGLANEQFF
-,TRBD1,TRBV2,TRBJ1-3,TGTGCCAGCAAGGACAGGGGGTACACCATATATTTT,CASKDRGYTIYF
-,TRBD1,TRBV7-8,TRBJ2-7,TGTGCCAGCAGCCCAGCGGGACAGGGTCTCCACGAGCAGTACTTC,CASSPAGQGLHEQYF
-,-,TRBV5-4,TRBJ1-2,TGTGCCAGCAGCTTGGACAGGGCTGGCTACACCTTC,CASSLDRAGYTF
-,-,TRBV2,TRBJ1-3,TGTGCCCTGCCCCGGGGACGGTGCTCTGGAAACACCATATATTTT,CALPRGRCSGNTIYF
-,TRBD2,TRBV10-2,TRBJ2-1,TGCGCCAGCAGCCTTTCACTAGCGGGAGGTCACAATGAGCAGTTCTTC,CASSLSLAGGHNEQFF
few,TRBD1,TRBV5-6,TRBJ1-1,TGTGCCAGCAGCGAAGACAGGGCCACTGAAGCTTTCTTT,CASSEDRATEAFF
-,-,TRBV6-1,TRBJ1-5,TGTGCCAGCAGTGGAGGGGATAGCAATCAGCCCCAGCATTTT,CASSGGDSNQPQHF
-,TRBD2,TRBV7-9,TRBJ2-7,TGTGCCAGCAGCTTAGGTGGAATTGGGAGCGGGAGGAGGAACGAGCAGTACTTC,CASSLGGIGSGRRNEQYF
-,-,TRBV5-1,TRBJ1-1,TGCGCCAGCAGCGACGGAGGGACGCACACTGAAGCTTTCTTT,CASSDGGTHTEAFF
-,-,TRBV7-3,TRBJ2-1,TGTGCCAGCAGCCCCCATAGTGGTAGCAATGAGCAGTTCTTC,CASSPHSGSNEQFF
-,TRBD1,TRBV29-1,TRBJ2-2,TGCAGCGTTGATGGACAGGGGAGTACCGGGGAGCTGTTTTTT,CSVDGQGSTGELFF
-,-,TRBV27,TRBJ2-2,TGTGCCAGCAGTTTAGAGGTCTGGGGGGAGCTGTTTTTT,CASSLEVWGELFF
-,-,TRBV30,TRBJ2-7,TGTGCCTGGAGTGTAGGCGGGACGTACGAGCAGTACTTC,CAWSVGGTYEQYF
-,-,TRBV5-6,TRBJ2-3,TGTGCCAGCAGCCCCCCTTCCACAGATACGCAGTATTTT,CASSPPSTDTQYF
-,-,TRBV30,TRBJ2-1,TGTGCCTGGCATCAATTTCAGGAGACTAGGACTAACTCCGATGAGCAGTTCTTC,CAWHQFQETRTNSDEQFF
-,-,TRBV7-8,TRBJ2-1,TGTGCCAGCAGCTCCCTCGCAGTTGAGCAGTTCTTC,CASSSLAVEQFF
few,-,TRBV21-1,TRBJ2-5,TGTGCCAGCAGCTATAATCAGGAGAAAAAAGAGACCCAGTACTTC,CASSYNQEKKETQYF
-,-,TRBV5-4,TRBJ2-2,TGTGCCAGCAGTCATTTACCCGGGGAGCTGTTTTTT,CASSHLPGELFF
-,TRBD1,TRBV28,TRBJ1-2,TGTGCCAGCAGCGGACAGGGGGTACACTATGGCTACACCTTC,CASSGQGVHYGYTF
-,TRBD1,TRBV10-3,TRBJ1-2,TGTGCCATCAGTGATTTGGGACAGGGAGCTAACTATGGCTACACCTTC,CAISDLGQGANYGYTF